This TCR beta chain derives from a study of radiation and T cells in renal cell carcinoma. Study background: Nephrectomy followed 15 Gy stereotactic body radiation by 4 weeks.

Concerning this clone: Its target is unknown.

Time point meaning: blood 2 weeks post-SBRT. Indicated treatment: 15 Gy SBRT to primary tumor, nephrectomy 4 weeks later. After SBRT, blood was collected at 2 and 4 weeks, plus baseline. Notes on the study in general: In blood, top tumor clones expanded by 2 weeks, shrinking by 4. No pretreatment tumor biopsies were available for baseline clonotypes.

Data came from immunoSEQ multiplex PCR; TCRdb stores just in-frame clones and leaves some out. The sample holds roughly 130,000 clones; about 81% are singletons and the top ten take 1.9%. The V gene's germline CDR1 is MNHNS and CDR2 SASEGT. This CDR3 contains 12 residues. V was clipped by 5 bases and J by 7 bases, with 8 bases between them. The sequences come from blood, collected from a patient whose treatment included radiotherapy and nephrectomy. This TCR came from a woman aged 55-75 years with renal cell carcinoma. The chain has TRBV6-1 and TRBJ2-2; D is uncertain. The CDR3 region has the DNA TGTGCCAGCAGTACCGATGGCGGGGAGCTGTTTTTT. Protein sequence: CASSTDGGELFF.